This TCR beta chain is from a study of blood T cell repertoires in COVID-19. Study context: PBMCs, B-cell-depleted T cells, or T cells provided the cDNA or gDNA that made up the material.

Profiled with immunoSEQ multiplex PCR; TCRdb holds only in-frame clones, not every one. The table shows approximately 210,000 clones, with approximately 80% occurring only once. Participants, 18 to 89 years old, spanned under 30 US areas. Germline CDR1 SGHNT, CDR2 YYREEE (reference sequence). The CDR3 consists of 15 residues. V was clipped by 4 bases and J by 0 bases; unmatched bases: 5. The chain employs TRBV5-4 and TRBJ2-7, with 9 bases identical to TRBD2. This receptor was obtained from a man aged 25-45 years with acute COVID-19. The material sequenced was PBMCs or T cells enriched from blood (not recorded which). For the CDR3, the DNA is TGTGCCAGCAGCCTAGGGACTAGCAGCTCCTACGAGCAGTACTTC. This translates into CASSLGTSSSYEQYF. The variable domain in full, with the rest retrieved from reference TRBV5-4 and TRBJ2-7, is ETGVTQSPTHLIKTRGQQVTLRCSSQSGHNTVSWYQQALGQGPQFIFQYYREEENGRGNFPPRFSGLQFPNYSSELNVNALELDDSALYLCASSLGTSSSYEQYFGPGTRLTVT.